This TCR beta chain comes out of a study of cytomegalovirus exposure and HLA in healthy donors listed by TCRdb under 2017. Looking at the study overall: According to an earlier analysis of a few hundred of the donors, about 190 million T cells yielded approximately 120 million unique TCR beta sequences and about 280 Gb of sequence data. About 300 gigabases of sequencing data and approximately 85 million unique TCR sequences were included in an early release covering about 700 HLA-typed donors. The genetic ancestry cluster associated with self-reported Caucasian donors included around four fifths of the 398 genotyped donors. The aim of the study was to test whether cataloging public T cell receptors could identify signatures of past pathogen exposure. The study used immunosequencing to profile the T cell repertoires of hundreds of subjects and linked those repertoires to cytomegalovirus serostatus. In addition to the first cohort of 666 subjects, a separate validation cohort of 120 different subjects was used. To predict cytomegalovirus infection status, the study brought together high-throughput TCR immunosequencing, statistical association of individual TCRs with disease status, and machine learning. In a later analysis, previously published TCR beta repertoires from more than 500 donors were re-analyzed and high-resolution HLA genotyping was added so that TCR occurrence patterns could be studied. The later analysis used no new phenotypic data to find candidate immune exposures, relying instead on TCR beta sequences and their occurrence across donors. To decide whether each TCR beta V gene segment behaved as functional or pseudogenic, an earlier analysis of 587 of the donors relied on high-throughput TCR beta sequencing. Alongside the repertoire data, information on donor age, sex, ethnicity and CMV serostatus was compiled. A later genetic analysis used genome-wide SNP genotypes for about 60% of the roughly 670 donors, treating that subset as a discovery cohort. Every repertoire in the discovery cohort had been generated on one and the same sequencing platform. Class I and class II HLA loci were covered by the typing at four-digit resolution. The number of typed donors differed by locus: about 620-640 for A, B, C, DRB1 and DQB1; some 500 for DQA1; approximately 600 for DPA1; and some 430 for DPB1. Because of strong linkage in the cohort, five DR-DQ haplotypes were treated as single units for association and clustering. Among over 350 genotyped donors of the cohort, an average of around 240,000 unique TCR beta nucleotide sequences were sequenced per donor, 15% to 20% of them non-productive.

In total, approximately 690 healthy bone marrow donors made up the cohort. Cohort members were all nominally healthy when sampled, although unrecorded immune exposures were likely present. The donor was CMV seropositive and belonged to the group of more than 250 seropositive cohort members. A peripheral blood sample was collected from each donor, and TCR beta sequencing was performed on peripheral blood mononuclear cells. The Qiagen DNeasy Blood Extraction Kit was used to extract genomic DNA from the blood cell samples. Beyond this particular receptor, the publication reports: Broadly in line with IMGT annotations, most TCR beta V segments showed up in productive rearrangements about 87% or about 30% of the time in an earlier analysis of approximately 600 of the donors. According to a later analysis, TCR association rates differed among HLA loci, with DRB1 alleles showing the most associated TCRs and HLA-C alleles showing the fewest. Cytomegalovirus status was reported to be diagnosed by the classifier with high specificity and sensitivity in both the original and validation cohorts. When HLA alleles, especially DR and DQ, strongly co-occurred, TCR associations were difficult to assign to individual alleles. The cohort was sequenced for TCR beta chains only, and without alpha or paired-chain data the features that could be detected were limited. Some IMGT-functional V segments, including TRBV6-2 and TRBV6-3, could not be distinguished by the 87-base-pair reads and were therefore excluded. Most CMV-associated TCR beta chains appeared to be HLA-restricted in a later analysis, and the HLA associations seemed to be driven largely by CMV exposure. According to a later genetic analysis, donors in an Asian-associated ancestry cluster had fewer N-insertions in productive TCRs than the approximately 630-donor mean. In a later analysis, HLA-associated TCR beta chains were found to be more clonally expanded and to have lower generation probabilities than equally common non-associated chains. Correlated functional status among segregating V segments might be attributable to linkage disequilibrium, but an unknown experimental factor could not be ruled out. A further reported finding was that TCR beta sequences accurately predicted the HLA-A and HLA-B alleles for most subjects in the first cohort. The study gave a list of some 150 TCR beta chains associated with cytomegalovirus. A later analysis associated 15,000 to 20,000 TCR beta sequences with specific HLA alleles at a false discovery rate of 0.05. Three of the identified cytomegalovirus-associated TCR beta chains were confirmed in vitro to be specific for cytomegalovirus antigens. The only immune exposure information available for the cohort was CMV serostatus. Over 15 rarely observed V segments, including chromosome 9 orphons, were excluded from the earlier analysis of a few hundred of the donors because counts were too low. Presence/absence analyses assumed roughly uniform sequencing depth across donors, an assumption that may not hold. While some public TCRs were present in many individuals, most TCR sequences turned up only very rarely across donors. Several of the top co-occurrence clusters appeared to be linked to parvovirus B19, influenza, CMV and Epstein-Barr virus, according to a later analysis. Because HLA typing was unavailable for some donors at each locus, only the typed subset was used in association tests. V-gene and J-gene trimming of TCR beta chains was associated with a missense DCLRE1C variant in a later genetic analysis, and the association was replicated in an independent cohort. A group of highly shared sequence variants was considered likely to be a technical artifact of the sequencing pipeline. According to the authors, the approach could potentially be generalized to other disease states and immunological phenotypes.

Based on the germline V gene, the CDR1 and CDR2 sequences are SGHDN and FVKESK. V gives up 0 bases and J gives up 5 bases, and the segment between their germline ends measures 10 bases. The cysteine opens and the phenylalanine closes a CDR3 of 14 amino acids. Only the CDR3 part of the read is kept: 42 bases, read in frame from the first base. The library was prepared using the immunoSEQ multiplex PCR assay. For the multiplex PCR, a mixture combining 60 forward primers for TCR Vbeta segments and 13 reverse primers for TCR Jbeta segments was used. A multiplex PCR assay on genomic DNA amplified the CDR3 region of rearranged TCR beta genes. The Illumina HiSeq System was used to sequence the amplified TCR beta libraries as 87-base-pair reads. The authors' pipeline ran thus. In a later analysis, 80 million or so unique TCR beta chains were counted across the roughly 670 repertoires, and about 10 million of these chains were shared by at least two donors. Raw reads were error-corrected and collapsed into unique sequences with a nearest-neighbor algorithm that merged closely related sequences to remove PCR and sequencing errors. V, D and J gene segments were assigned by aligning CDR3 sequences to IMGT reference sequences. For a sequence to be retained, a match of at least six nucleotides was required to both a V gene segment and a J gene segment. A rearrangement was called productive if the CDR3 had no stop codons and remained in frame with V and J, and every other rearrangement was called non-productive. CDR3 was defined according to IMGT convention as the region running from the second conserved V-encoded cysteine to the conserved J-encoded phenylalanine. In an earlier analysis of approximately 500 of the donors, sequences lacking an unambiguous match to a single V gene segment were excluded. An earlier analysis of a few hundred of the donors called V segments functional above 56.7% productive rearrangements and segregating when the between-donor standard deviation exceeded 5%. A statistical classification framework was developed to diagnose cytomegalovirus status using the catalog of TCR beta chain sequences. A later analysis assigned V and J genes by comparing TCR nucleotide sequences with IMGT/GENE-DB human TR gene sequences. The TCRdist pipeline was used in a later analysis to assign CDR3 sequences and most-parsimonious VDJ recombination scenarios. In a later analysis, each TCR beta chain was defined by its CDR3 amino acid sequence together with its V-gene family, and reads lacking a unique V-gene family were excluded. As a way to deal with suspected cross-contamination and a sequencing artifact, a later analysis dropped roughly 620 nucleotide sequences that were highly shared and had low generation probability. In a later analysis, a clonal expansion index was calculated for each public chain from normalized within-repertoire ranks of inferred template counts. Generation probabilities in a later analysis came from a VDJ recombination model fitted to out-of-frame rearrangements, and those results were checked against IGoR. In a later analysis, TCR-TCR, TCR-HLA and TCR-CMV co-occurrence was scored with hypergeometric tests, and a repertoire-size bias correction was applied to TCR pairs. To estimate false discovery rates, a later analysis permuted the HLA or CMV assignments 20 times. A later analysis grouped co-occurring TCRs with DBSCAN, adding TCRdist sequence similarity when clustering within HLA-allele-positive subsets. Co-occurrence clustering excluded repertoires with fewer than 30,000 or more than 120,000 public chains, plus five with anomalous nucleotide sharing. This immuneACCESS table, as held by TCRdb, lists in-frame sequences with V and J called but not all clones. Of the missing ones, under half trace to an unresolved V gene in checked studies; the others have no known cause. The DNA was the basis for D and trimming; V, J and clone size are from that table. This sample is represented by under 200,000 clones; 75% of them were singletons. The ten largest clones capture roughly 7.1% of the sample.

On this clone itself: No antigen is known for it. No base qualities exist here, and no much larger clone lies one base off it.

The receptor's source is a woman aged 40 to 49 in good health and CMV-seropositive. The chain is encoded by TRBV14 joined to TRBJ1-1; confidence is insufficient to name the D gene. Sequenced: PBMCs. The CDR3 has the sequence CASSQDLSLTEAFF. The nucleotide sequence reads as follows: TGTGCCAGCAGCCAAGATCTGTCCCTAACTGAAGCTTTCTTT.